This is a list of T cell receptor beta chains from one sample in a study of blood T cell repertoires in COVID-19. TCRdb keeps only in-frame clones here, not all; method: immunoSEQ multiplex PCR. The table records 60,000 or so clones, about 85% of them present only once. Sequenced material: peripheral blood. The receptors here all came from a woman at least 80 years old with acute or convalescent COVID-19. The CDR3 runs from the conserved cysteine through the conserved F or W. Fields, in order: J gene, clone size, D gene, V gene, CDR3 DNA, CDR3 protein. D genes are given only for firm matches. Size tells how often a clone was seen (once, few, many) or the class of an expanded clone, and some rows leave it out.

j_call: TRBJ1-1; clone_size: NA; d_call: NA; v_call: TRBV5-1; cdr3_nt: TGCGCCAGCAGCCCGCAGGGCCAGGGGAACACTGAAGCTTTCTTT; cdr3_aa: CASSPQGQGNTEAFF
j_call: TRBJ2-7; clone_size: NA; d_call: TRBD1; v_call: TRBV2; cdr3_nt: TGTGCCAGCAACCGGGACAGGGGAAACGAGCAGTACTTC; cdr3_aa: CASNRDRGNEQYF
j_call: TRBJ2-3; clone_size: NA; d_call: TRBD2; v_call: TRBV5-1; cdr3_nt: TGCGCCAGCAGCTTGAAGGTAGCGGGGGGCACAGATACGCAGTATTTT; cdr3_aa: CASSLKVAGGTDTQYF
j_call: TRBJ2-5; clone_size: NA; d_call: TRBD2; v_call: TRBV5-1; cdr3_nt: TGCGCCAGCAGCTTGGCCACTCTCGCGGGGGGTCAAGAGACCCAGTACTTC; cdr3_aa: CASSLATLAGGQETQYF
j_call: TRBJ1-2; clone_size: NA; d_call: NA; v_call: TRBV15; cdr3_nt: TGTGCCACCAGCACAGGTGAAAGGGGCGGCTACACCTTC; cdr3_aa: CATSTGERGGYTF
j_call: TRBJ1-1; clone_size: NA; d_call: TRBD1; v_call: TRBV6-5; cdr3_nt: TGTGCCAGCAGAAAACCGACAGGGGGCACTGAAGCTTTCTTT; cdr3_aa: CASRKPTGGTEAFF
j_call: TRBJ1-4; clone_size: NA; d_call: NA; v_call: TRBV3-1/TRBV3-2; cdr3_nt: TGTGCCAGCAGCCAAGGTAAAGGTTCGAGGGAAAAACTGTTTTTT; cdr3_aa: CASSQGKGSREKLFF
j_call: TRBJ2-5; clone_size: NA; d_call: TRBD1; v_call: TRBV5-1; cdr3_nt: TGCGCCAGCAGCTTCGGGACAGGCAAGACTGAGGCCCAGTACTTC; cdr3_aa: CASSFGTGKTEAQYF
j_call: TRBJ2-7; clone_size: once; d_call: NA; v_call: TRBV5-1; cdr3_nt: TGCGCCAGCAGCCCGGAGGGACAGAGGATCCTCGAGCAGTACTTC; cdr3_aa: CASSPEGQRILEQYF
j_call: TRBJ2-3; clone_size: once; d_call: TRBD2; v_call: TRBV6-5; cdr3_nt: TGTGCCAGCCCCCCGGGACTAATCAACACAGATACGCAGTATTTT; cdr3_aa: CASPPGLINTDTQYF
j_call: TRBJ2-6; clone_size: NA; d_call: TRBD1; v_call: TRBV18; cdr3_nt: TGTGCCAGCTCACCCTTTGGGGGACAGGTTCGATCTGGGGCCAACGTCCTGACTTTC; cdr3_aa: CASSPFGGQVRSGANVLTF
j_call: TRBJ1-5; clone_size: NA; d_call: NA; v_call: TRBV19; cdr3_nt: TGTGCCAGTAGTATAGACAGGGTAAAAAATCAGCCCCAGCATTTT; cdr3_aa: CASSIDRVKNQPQHF
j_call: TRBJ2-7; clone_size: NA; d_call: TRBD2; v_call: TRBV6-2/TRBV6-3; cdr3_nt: TGTGCCAGCAGCCCTAGGTGGGCGGGGGGTCCTTACGAGCAGTACTTC; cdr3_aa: CASSPRWAGGPYEQYF
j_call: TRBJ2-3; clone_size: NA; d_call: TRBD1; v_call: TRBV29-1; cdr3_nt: TGCAGCGGCTCCCAGGGGGTTGTAGATACGCAGTATTTT; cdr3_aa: CSGSQGVVDTQYF
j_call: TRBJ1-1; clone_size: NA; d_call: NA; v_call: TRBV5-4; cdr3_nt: TGTGCCAGCAGCAAAACAGGACCCACTGAAGCTTTCTTT; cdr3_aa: CASSKTGPTEAFF
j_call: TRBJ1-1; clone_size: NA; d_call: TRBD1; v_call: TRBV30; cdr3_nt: TGTGCCTGGAGTACAAGACAGGGCTGGGGAACTGAAGCTTTCTTT; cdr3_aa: CAWSTRQGWGTEAFF
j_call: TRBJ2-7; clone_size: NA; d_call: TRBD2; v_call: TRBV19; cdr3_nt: TGTGCCAGTAGCTCCCCCCTAGGGACTAGCTCTTACGAGCAGTACTTC; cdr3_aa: CASSSPLGTSSYEQYF
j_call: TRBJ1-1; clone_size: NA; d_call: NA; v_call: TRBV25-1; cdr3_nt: TGTGCCAGCGGGACCAGGGGTAGAGCTTTCTTT; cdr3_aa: CASGTRGRAFF
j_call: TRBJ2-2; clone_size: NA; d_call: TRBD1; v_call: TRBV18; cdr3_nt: TGTGCCAGCTCACGTCGGACAGGGGACACCGGGGAGCTGTTTTTT; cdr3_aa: CASSRRTGDTGELFF
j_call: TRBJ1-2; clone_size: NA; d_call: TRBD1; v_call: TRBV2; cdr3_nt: TGTGCCAGCAGTGTCCCGGGACAGGGATTTTCGGGCTACACCTTC; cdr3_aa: CASSVPGQGFSGYTF
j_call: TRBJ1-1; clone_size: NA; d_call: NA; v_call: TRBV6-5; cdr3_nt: TGTGCCAGCAGTACCACAGGGTACACTGAAGCTTTCTTT; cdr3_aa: CASSTTGYTEAFF
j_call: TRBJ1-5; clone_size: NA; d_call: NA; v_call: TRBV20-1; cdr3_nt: TGCAGTGCTAGTGGGCAGGGGAAAAGTAGCAATCAGCCCCAGCATTTT; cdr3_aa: CSASGQGKSSNQPQHF
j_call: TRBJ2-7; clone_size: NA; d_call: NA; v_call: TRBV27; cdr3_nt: TGTGCCACCATTAAACATACACCGTCCTACGAGCAGTACTTC; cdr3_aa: CATIKHTPSYEQYF
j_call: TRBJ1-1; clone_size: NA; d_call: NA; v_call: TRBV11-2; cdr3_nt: TGTGCCAGCAGCCCCAGGGGCACAGTGAACACTGAAGCTTTCTTT; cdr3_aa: CASSPRGTVNTEAFF
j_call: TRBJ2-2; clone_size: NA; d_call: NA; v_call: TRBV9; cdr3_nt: TGTGCCAGCAGCCCCCGCCAGGCCACCGGGGAGCTGTTTTTT; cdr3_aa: CASSPRQATGELFF
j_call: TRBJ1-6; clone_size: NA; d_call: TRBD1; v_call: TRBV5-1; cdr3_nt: TGCGCCAGCAGCGTGGACAGGGATTCACCCCTCCACTTT; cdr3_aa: CASSVDRDSPLHF
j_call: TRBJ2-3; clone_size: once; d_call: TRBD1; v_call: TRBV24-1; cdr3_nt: TGTGCCACCTCGGGACAGGGCACGCGTACGCAGTATTTT; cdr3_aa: CATSGQGTRTQYF
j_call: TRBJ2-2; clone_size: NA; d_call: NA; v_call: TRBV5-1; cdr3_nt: TGCGCCAGCAGCCCCACTTATACGGGGGGCCGGAAAGTCACCGGGGAGCTGTTTTTT; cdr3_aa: CASSPTYTGGRKVTGELFF
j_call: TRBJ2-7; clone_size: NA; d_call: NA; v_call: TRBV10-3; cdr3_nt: TGTGCCATCAGTGATCGAGAGCAGGGTGTCTACGAGCAGTACTTC; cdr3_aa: CAISDREQGVYEQYF
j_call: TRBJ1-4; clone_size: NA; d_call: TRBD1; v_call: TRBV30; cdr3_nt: TGTGCCTGGATTGGGGACAGGGGTGAAAAACTGTTTTTT; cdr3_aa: CAWIGDRGEKLFF
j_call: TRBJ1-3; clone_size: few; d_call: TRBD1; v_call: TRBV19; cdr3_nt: TGTGCCAGTAGTACCTCGGGACAGAGCTCTGGAAACACCATATATTTT; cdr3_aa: CASSTSGQSSGNTIYF
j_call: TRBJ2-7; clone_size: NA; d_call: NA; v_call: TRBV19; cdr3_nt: TGTGCCAGTAGTATTTCGCAGGGGGGCGACGAGCAGTACTTC; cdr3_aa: CASSISQGGDEQYF
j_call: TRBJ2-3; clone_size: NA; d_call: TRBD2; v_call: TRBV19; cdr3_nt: TGTGCCAGTAGTATAGCCCGGGCTAGCGGGGGGGAAGGAGATACGCAGTATTTT; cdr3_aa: CASSIARASGGEGDTQYF
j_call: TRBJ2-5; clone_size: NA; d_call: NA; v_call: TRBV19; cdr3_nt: TGTGCCAGTAGTATAGTTCAGGGTACAACGGAGACCCAGTACTTC; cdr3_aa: CASSIVQGTTETQYF
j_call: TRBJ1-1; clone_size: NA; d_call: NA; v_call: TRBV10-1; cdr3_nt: TGCGCCAGCAGTGAACGGGGGGACACTGAAGCTTTCTTT; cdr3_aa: CASSERGDTEAFF
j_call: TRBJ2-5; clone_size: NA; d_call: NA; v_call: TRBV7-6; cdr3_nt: TGTGCCAGCAGCTCCCTCGCGGGTTACCAAGAGACCCAGTACTTC; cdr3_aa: CASSSLAGYQETQYF
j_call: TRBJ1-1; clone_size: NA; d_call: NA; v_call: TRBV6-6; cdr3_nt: TGTGCCAGCAGCAAAGGGTTTAGGGGCCCTGAAGCTTTCTTT; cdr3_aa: CASSKGFRGPEAFF
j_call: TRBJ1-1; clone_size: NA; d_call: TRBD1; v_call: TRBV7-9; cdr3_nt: TGTGCCAGCAGCTTTAGGACAGGGGGCTACACTGAAGCTTTCTTT; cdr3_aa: CASSFRTGGYTEAFF
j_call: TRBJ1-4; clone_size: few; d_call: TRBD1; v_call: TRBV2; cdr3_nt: TGTGCCAGCACTCGAGGGACAGGGGGCTATGCTAATGAAAAACTGTTTTTT; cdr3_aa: CASTRGTGGYANEKLFF
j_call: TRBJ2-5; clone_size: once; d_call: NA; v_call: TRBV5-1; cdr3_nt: TGCGCCAGCAGCTTTTCGGGGGGCCCTATGGAGACCCAGTACTTC; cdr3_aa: CASSFSGGPMETQYF
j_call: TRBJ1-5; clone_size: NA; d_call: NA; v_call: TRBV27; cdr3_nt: TGTGCCAGCAGACTTGCGAACAGGGATAATCAGCCCCAGCATTTT; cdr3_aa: CASRLANRDNQPQHF
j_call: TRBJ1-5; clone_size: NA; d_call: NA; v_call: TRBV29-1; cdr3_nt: TGCAGCGTTGCAGCGGCGGGTCAGCCCCAGCATTTT; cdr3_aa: CSVAAAGQPQHF
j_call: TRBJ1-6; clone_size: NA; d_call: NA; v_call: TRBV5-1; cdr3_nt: TGCGCCAGCAGCTTGGAAAGTGGCAGGGGAGATTCACCCCTCCACTTT; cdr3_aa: CASSLESGRGDSPLHF
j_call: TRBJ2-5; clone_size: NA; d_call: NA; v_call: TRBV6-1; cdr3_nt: TGTGCCAGCAGCCGAGGGGGTCCCGAAGAGACCCAGTACTTC; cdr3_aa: CASSRGGPEETQYF
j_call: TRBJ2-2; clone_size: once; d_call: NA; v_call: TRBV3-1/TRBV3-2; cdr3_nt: TGTGCCAGCAGACTAAACACCGGGGAGCTGTTTTTT; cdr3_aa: CASRLNTGELFF
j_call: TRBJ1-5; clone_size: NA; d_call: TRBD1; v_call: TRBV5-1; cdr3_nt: TGCGCCAGCAGCCCCCAGGGGGGCGATCAGCCCCAGCATTTT; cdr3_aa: CASSPQGGDQPQHF
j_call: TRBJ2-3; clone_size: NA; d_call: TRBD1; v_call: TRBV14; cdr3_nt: TGTGCCAGCAGCTTCGACAGGGGGCCAGATACGCAGTATTTT; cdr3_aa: CASSFDRGPDTQYF
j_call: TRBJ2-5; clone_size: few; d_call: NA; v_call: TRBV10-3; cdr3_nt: TGTGCCATCAGTGAGTCGCTCAGAGAGACCCAGTACTTC; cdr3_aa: CAISESLRETQYF
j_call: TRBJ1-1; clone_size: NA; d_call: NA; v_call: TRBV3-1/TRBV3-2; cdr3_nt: TGTGCCAGCAGCCCGGCCGGCAGGGACACTGAAGCTTTCTTT; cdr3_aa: CASSPAGRDTEAFF
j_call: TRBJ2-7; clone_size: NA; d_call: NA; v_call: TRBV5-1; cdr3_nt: TGCGCCAGCAGCACCACAGGCTTCTACGAGCAGTACTTC; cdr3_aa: CASSTTGFYEQYF
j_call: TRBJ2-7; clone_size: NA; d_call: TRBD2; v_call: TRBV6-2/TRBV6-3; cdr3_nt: TGTGCCAGCAGTCTACGACTAGCGAAAACATACGAGCAGTACTTC; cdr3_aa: CASSLRLAKTYEQYF